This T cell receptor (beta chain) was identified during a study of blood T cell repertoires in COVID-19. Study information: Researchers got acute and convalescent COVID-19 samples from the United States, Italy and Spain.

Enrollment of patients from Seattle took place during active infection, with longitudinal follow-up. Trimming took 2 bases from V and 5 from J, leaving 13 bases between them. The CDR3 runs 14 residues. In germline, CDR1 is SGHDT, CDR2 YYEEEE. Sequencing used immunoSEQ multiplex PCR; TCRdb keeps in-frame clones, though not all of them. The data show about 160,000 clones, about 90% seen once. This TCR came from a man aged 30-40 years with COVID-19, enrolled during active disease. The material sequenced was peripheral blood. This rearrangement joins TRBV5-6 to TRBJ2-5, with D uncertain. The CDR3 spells CASSFEGVRETQYF. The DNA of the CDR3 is TGTGCCAGCAGCTTTGAAGGAGTGAGGGAGACCCAGTACTTC. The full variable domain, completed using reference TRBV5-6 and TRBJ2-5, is DAGVTQSPTHLIKTRGQQVTLRCSPKSGHDTVSWYQQALGQGPQFIFQYYEEEERQRGNFPDRFSGHQFPNYSSELNVNALLLGDSALYLCASSFEGVRETQYFGPGTRLLVL.